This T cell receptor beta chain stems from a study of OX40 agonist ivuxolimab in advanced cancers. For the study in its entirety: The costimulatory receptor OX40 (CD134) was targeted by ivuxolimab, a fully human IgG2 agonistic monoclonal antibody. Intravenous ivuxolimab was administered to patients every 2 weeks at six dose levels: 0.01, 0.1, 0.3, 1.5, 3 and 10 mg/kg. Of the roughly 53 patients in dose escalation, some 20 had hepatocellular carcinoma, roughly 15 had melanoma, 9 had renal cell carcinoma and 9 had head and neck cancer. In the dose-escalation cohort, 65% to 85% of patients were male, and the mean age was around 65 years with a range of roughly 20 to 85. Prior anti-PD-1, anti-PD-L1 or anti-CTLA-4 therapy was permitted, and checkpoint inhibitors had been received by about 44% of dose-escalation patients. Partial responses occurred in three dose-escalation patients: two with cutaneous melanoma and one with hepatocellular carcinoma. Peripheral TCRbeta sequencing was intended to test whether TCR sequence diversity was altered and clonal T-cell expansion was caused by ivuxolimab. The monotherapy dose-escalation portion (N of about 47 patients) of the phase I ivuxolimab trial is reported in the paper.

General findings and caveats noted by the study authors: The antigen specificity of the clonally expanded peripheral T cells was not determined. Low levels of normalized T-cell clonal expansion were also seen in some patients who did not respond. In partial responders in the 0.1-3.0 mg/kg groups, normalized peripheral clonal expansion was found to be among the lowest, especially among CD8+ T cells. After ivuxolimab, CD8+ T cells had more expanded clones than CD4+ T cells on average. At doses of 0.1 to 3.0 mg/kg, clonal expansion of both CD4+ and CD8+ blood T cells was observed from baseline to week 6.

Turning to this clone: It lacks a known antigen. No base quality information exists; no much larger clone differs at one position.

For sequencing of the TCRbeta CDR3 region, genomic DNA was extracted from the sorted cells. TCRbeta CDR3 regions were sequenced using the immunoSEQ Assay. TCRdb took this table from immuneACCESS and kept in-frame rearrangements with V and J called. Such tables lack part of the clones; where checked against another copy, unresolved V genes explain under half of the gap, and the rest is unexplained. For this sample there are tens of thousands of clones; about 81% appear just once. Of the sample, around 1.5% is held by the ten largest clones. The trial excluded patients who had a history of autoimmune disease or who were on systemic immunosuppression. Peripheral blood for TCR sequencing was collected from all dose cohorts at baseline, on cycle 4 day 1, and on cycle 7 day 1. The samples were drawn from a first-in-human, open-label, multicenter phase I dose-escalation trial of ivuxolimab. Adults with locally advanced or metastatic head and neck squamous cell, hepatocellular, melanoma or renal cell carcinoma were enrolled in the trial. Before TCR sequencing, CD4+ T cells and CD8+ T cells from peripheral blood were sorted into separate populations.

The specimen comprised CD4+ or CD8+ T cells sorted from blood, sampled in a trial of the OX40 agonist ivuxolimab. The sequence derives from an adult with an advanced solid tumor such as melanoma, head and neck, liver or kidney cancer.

The base sequence is TGCAGCGTTGAGGGTAGGGACCCTAATGAAAAACTGTTTTTT. Translated, it gives CSVEGRDPNEKLFF. The chain joins TRBV29-1 to TRBJ1-4; a tentative D call is TRBD1 (5 bases match). V and J are truncated by 3 bases and 3 bases respectively, leaving an intervening sequence of 11 bases. Per the germline V gene, SQVTM is the CDR1 and ANQGSEA is the CDR2. CDR3 length: 14 amino acids, cysteine to phenylalanine. Only the CDR3 DNA stays, 42 bases, in frame from base 1. Reference TRBV29-1 and TRBJ1-4 genes cover what lies past the CDR3, so the full variable domain is SAVISQKPSRDICQRGTSLTIQCQVDSQVTMMFWYRQQPGQSLTLIATANQGSEATYESGFVIDKFPISRPNLTFSTLTVSNMSPEDSSIYLCSVEGRDPNEKLFFGSGTQLSVL.